The present T cell receptor beta chain was sequenced within a study of shared clonotypes between healthy human individuals. Sequencing was performed with immunoSEQ multiplex PCR; in TCRdb, only in-frame clones are kept and a portion is missing. The repertoire holds about 110,000 clones, with about 70% as singletons. The CDR3 spans 13 residues. J gave up 2 bases and V 6 bases, and 4 bases lay outside the gene matches. Germline V gene data show CDR1 as KGHSH and CDR2 as LQKENI. The source is a woman aged 25 to 39 in good health. This rearrangement joins TRBV18 to TRBJ2-7, with 7 bases aligning to TRBD2. Sequencing was done on a sample of memory CD8+ T cells sorted from blood. The subset here: CD45RO+ cells pooled with CCR7-negative TemRA cells. The DNA for the CDR3 is TGTGCCAGCTCGCCTCGGGGGGCCTACGAGCAGTACTTC. Its translation is CASSPRGAYEQYF.